The clone carrying this TCR beta chain was detected only a few times. Between the trimmed V and J ends, which lost 0 bases and 5 bases, there was a span of 11 bases. The CDR3 length is 14 residues. CDR1 is SGHRS, CDR2 YFSETQ, per germline. The data derive from a study of cytomegalovirus exposure and HLA in healthy donors. Study-level background: There were 350 to 450 genotyped donors. Of these, 81% fell in the genetic ancestry cluster associated with self-reported Caucasian donors.

The study ran its PCR with 60 Vbeta and 13 Jbeta primers. Method: immunoSEQ multiplex PCR; TCRdb's copy keeps in-frame clones and lacks some. The sample includes tens of thousands of clones, 45% to 55% of them seen just once. The rearrangement uses TRBV5-1 and TRBJ2-5, with D possibly matching TRBD2 (6 bases). This receptor was obtained from a woman aged 40 to 49 in good health and CMV-seropositive. Sequenced sample: PBMCs. The CDR3 reads CASSLDGGMETQYF. CDR3 DNA sequence: TGCGCCAGCAGCTTGGACGGGGGTATGGAGACCCAGTACTTC.